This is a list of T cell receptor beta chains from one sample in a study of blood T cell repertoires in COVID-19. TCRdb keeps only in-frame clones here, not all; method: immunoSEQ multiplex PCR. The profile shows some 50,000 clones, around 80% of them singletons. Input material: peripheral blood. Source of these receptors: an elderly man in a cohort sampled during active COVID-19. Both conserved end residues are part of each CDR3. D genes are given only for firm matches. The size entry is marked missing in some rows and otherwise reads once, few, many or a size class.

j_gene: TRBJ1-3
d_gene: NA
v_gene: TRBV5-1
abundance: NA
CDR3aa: CASSAPDSGNTIYF
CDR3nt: TGCGCCAGCAGCGCCCCGGACTCCGGAAACACCATATATTTT

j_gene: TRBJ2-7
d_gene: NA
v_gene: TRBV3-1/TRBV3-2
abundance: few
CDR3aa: CASSHSGLSYEQYF
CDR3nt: TGTGCCAGCAGCCATTCCGGGTTGTCCTACGAGCAGTACTTC

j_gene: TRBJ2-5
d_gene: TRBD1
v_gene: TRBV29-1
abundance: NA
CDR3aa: CSAAGRTGGYETQYF
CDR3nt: TGCAGCGCCGCTGGTCGGACAGGGGGCTATGAGACCCAGTACTTC

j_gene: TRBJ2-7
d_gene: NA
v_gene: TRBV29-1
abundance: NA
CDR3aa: CSGALAGRGEQYF
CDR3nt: TGCAGCGGGGCGCTGGCCGGACGGGGGGAGCAGTACTTC

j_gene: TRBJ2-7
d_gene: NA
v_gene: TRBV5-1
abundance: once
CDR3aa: CASSLAGGFQYEQYF
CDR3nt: TGCGCCAGCAGCTTGGCCGGAGGGTTCCAGTACGAGCAGTACTTC

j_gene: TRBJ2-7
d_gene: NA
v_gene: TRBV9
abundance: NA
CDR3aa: CASSSGLNYEQYF
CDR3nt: TGTGCCAGCAGCTCGGGACTGAACTACGAGCAGTACTTC

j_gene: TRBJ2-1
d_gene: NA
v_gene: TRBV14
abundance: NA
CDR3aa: CASSRLGEQFF
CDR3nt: TGTGCCAGCAGCCGCCTCGGTGAGCAGTTCTTC

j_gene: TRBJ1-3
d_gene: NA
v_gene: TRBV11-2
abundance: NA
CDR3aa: CASSLRLGGNTIYF
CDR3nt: TGTGCCAGCAGCTTAAGACTAGGAGGAAACACCATATATTTT

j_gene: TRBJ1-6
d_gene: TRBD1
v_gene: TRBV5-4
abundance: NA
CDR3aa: CASSLGGNRGTYNSPLHF
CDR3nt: TGTGCCAGCAGCTTGGGTGGGAACAGGGGAACCTATAATTCACCCCTCCACTTT

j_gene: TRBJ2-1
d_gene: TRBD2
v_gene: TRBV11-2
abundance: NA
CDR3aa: CASSLRTSGGNEQFF
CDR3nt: TGTGCCAGCAGCTTACGGACTAGCGGGGGGAATGAGCAGTTCTTC

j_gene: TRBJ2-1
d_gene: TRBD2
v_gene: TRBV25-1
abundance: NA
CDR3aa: CASSGGRGLAGVNNEQFF
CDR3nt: TGTGCCAGCAGTGGGGGCAGGGGACTAGCGGGAGTAAACAATGAGCAGTTCTTC

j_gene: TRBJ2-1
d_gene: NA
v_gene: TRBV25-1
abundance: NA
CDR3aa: CASRGDSGGEQFF
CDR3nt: TGTGCCAGCAGGGGGGACTCTGGGGGTGAGCAGTTCTTC

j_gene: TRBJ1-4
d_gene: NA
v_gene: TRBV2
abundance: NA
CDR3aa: CASSEQGNNEKLFF
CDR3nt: TGTGCCAGCAGTGAACAGGGAAACAATGAAAAACTGTTTTTT

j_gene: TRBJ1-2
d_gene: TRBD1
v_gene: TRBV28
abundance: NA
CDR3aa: CASRTGVDYGYTF
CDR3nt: TGTGCCAGCAGGACAGGGGTAGACTATGGCTACACCTTC

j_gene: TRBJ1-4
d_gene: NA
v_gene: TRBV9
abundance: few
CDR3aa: CASSAFPGLNEKLFF
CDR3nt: TGTGCCAGCAGCGCCTTCCCGGGACTAAACGAAAAACTGTTTTTT

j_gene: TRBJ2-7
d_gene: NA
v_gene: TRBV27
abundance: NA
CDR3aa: CASSLPLRTTDSYEQYF
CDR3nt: TGTGCCAGCAGTTTACCTCTTAGAACGACAGATTCCTACGAGCAGTACTTC

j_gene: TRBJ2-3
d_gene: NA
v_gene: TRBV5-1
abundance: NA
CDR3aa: CASSLARQGTDTQYF
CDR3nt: TGCGCCAGCAGCTTGGCCAGGCAGGGAACAGATACGCAGTATTTT

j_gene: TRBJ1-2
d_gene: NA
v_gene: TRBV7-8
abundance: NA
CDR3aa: CASSLDGNLGGYTF
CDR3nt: TGTGCCAGCAGCTTAGACGGGAATTTGGGGGGCTACACCTTC

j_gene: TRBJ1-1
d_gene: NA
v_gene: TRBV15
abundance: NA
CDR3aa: CATSRGLSTEAFF
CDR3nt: TGTGCCACCAGCCGGGGTTTGAGCACTGAAGCTTTCTTT

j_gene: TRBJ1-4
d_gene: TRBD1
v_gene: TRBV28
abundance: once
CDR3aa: CASRPGGAAEKLFF
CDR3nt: TGTGCCAGCAGACCAGGGGGCGCGGCTGAAAAACTGTTTTTT

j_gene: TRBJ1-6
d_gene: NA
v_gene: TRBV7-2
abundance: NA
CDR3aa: CASSLARGSSPLHF
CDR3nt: TGTGCCAGCAGCTTAGCGAGAGGGAGTTCACCCCTCCACTTT

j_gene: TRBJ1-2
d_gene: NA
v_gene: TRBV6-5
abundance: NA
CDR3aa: CASSYSSRHYGYTF
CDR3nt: TGTGCCAGCAGTTACTCGAGCAGGCACTATGGCTACACCTTC

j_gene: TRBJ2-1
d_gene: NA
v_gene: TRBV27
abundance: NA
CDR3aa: CASRRATGVSYNEQFF
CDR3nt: TGTGCCAGCAGACGCGCTACGGGAGTCTCCTACAATGAGCAGTTCTTC

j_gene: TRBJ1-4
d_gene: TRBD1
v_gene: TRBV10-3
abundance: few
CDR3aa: CAIRTGGNEKLFF
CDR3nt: TGTGCCATCCGAACAGGGGGGAATGAAAAACTGTTTTTT

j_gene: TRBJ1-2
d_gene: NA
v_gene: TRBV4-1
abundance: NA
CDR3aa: CASSQDTGNYGYTF
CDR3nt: TGCGCCAGCAGCCAAGATACGGGAAACTATGGCTACACCTTC

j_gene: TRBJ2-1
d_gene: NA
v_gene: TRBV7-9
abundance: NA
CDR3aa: CASSLQGGVSYNEQFF
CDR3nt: TGTGCCAGCAGCTTACAAGGGGGGGTTTCCTACAATGAGCAGTTCTTC

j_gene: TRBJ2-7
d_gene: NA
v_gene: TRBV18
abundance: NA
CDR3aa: CASSPPLGGVNYEQYF
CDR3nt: TGTGCCAGCTCACCACCATTAGGCGGGGTGAACTACGAGCAGTACTTC

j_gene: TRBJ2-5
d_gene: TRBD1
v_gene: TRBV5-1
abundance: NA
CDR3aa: CASSGTGTGLVETQYF
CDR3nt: TGCGCCAGCAGCGGAACCGGGACAGGGCTGGTGGAGACCCAGTACTTC

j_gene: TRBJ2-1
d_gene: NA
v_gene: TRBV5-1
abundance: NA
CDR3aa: CASSLRFSVLASRSYNEQFF
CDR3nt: TGCGCCAGCAGCTTGCGCTTTTCTGTCCTAGCGTCCCGCTCCTACAATGAGCAGTTCTTC

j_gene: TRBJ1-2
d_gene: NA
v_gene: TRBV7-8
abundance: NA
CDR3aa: CASSLITGGTDTF
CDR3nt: TGTGCCAGCAGCTTAATCACGGGGGGCACTGACACCTTC

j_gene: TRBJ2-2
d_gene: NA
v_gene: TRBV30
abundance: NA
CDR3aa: CAWSRQVTGELFF
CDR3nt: TGTGCCTGGAGTCGACAGGTCACCGGGGAGCTGTTTTTT

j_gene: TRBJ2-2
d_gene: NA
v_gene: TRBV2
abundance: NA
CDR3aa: CASRTSGGRAGELFF
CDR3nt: TGTGCCAGCAGGACTTCCGGGGGGCGCGCCGGGGAGCTGTTTTTT

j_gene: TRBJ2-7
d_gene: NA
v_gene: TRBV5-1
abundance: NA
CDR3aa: CASSLLTGRDRYEQYF
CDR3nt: TGCGCCAGCAGCTTGCTAACCGGGCGGGATAGATACGAGCAGTACTTC

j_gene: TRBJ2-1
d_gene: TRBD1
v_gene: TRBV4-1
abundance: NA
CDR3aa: CASSQLTGMGYNEQFF
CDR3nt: TGCGCCAGCAGCCAACTGACAGGGATGGGATACAATGAGCAGTTCTTC

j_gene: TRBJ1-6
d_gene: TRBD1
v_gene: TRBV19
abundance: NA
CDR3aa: CASSVIQGPHSPLHF
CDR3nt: TGTGCCAGTAGTGTTATACAGGGGCCCCATTCACCCCTCCACTTT

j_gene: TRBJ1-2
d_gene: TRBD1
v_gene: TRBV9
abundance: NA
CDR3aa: CASSGLFRGALGYTF
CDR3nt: TGTGCCAGCAGCGGACTCTTCAGGGGGGCTCTAGGATACACCTTC

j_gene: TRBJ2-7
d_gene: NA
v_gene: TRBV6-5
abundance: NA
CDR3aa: CASRLDRSSYEQYF
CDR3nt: TGTGCCAGCAGATTAGACAGGAGCTCCTACGAGCAGTACTTC

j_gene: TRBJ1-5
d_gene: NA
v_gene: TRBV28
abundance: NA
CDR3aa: CASSLVQGINQPQHF
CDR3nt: TGTGCCAGCAGCCTAGTCCAGGGTATTAATCAGCCCCAGCATTTT

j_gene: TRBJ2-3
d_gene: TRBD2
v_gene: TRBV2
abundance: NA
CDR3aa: CASSPRPSGGTDTQYF
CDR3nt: TGTGCCAGCAGTCCCCGCCCTAGCGGGGGCACAGATACGCAGTATTTT

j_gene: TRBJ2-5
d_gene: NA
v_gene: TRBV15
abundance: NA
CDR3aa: CATSRGSRVQETQYF
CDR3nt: TGTGCCACCAGCAGAGGGTCGAGGGTCCAAGAGACCCAGTACTTC

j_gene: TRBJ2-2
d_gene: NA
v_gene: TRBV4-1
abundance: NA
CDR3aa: CASSQESGRAGELFF
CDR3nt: TGCGCCAGCAGCCAAGAGAGCGGGCGCGCCGGGGAGCTGTTTTTT

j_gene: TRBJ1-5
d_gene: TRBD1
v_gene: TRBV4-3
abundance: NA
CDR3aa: CASSQTGTGGRQPQHF
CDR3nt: TGCGCCAGCAGCCAAACCGGGACAGGGGGGCGGCAGCCCCAGCATTTT

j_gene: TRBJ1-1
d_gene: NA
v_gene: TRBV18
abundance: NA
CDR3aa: CASSPPSGNTEAFF
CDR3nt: TGTGCCAGCTCACCACCGTCGGGGAACACTGAAGCTTTCTTT

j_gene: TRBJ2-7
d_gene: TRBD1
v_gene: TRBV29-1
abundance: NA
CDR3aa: CSVRQGAYEQYF
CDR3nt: TGCAGCGTGAGACAGGGGGCGTACGAGCAGTACTTC

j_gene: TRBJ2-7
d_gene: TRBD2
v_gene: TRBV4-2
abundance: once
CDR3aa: CASSLPLAGGPRTTAGQYF
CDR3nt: TGTGCCAGCAGCCTTCCATTAGCGGGAGGGCCCCGTACGACGGCGGGGCAGTACTTC

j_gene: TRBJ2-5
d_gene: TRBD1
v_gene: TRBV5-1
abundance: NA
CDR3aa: CASSLGQGKATQYF
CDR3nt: TGCGCCAGCAGCTTGGGACAGGGGAAGGCGACCCAGTACTTC

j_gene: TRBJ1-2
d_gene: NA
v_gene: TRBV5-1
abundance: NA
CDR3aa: CASSLVEGGYTF
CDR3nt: TGCGCCAGCAGCTTGGTCGAGGGTGGCTACACCTTC

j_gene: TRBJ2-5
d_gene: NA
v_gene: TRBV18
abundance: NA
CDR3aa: CASSPVSDFQETQYF
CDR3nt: TGTGCCAGCTCACCCGTAAGCGACTTCCAAGAGACCCAGTACTTC

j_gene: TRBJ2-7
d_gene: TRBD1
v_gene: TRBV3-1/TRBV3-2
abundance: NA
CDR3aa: CASSRTGGGVAYEQYF
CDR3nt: TGTGCCAGCAGCCGCACAGGGGGCGGTGTCGCCTACGAGCAGTACTTC

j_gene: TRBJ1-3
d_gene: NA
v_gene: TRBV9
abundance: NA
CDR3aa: CASSVGQQFSGNTIYF
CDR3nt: TGTGCCAGCAGCGTGGGGCAACAGTTCTCTGGAAACACCATATATTTT

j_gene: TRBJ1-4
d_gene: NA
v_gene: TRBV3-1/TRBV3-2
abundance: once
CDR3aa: CASSLRGAQGNEKLFF
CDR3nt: TGTGCCAGCAGCCTGCGGGGTGCGCAGGGTAATGAAAAACTGTTTTTT

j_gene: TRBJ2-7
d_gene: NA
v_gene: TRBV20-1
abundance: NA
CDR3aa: CSAREGLGQYF
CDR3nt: TGCAGTGCAAGAGAGGGCCTTGGGCAGTACTTC

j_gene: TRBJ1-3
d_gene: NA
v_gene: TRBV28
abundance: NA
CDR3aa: CASSSRQTSSGNTIYF
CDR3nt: TGTGCCAGCAGCTCAAGACAGACCAGCTCTGGAAACACCATATATTTT

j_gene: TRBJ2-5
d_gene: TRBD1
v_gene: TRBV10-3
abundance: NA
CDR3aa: CAISERTGTSETQYF
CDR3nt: TGTGCCATCAGTGAGCGGACAGGGACAAGTGAGACCCAGTACTTC

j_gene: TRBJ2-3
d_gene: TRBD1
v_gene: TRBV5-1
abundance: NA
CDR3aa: CASSIGQGGFTDTQYF
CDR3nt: TGCGCCAGCAGCATCGGACAGGGGGGATTCACAGATACGCAGTATTTT

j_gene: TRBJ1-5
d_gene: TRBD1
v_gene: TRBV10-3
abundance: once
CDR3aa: CAISGTGYSNQPQHF
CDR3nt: TGTGCCATCAGTGGGACAGGTTATAGCAATCAGCCCCAGCATTTT

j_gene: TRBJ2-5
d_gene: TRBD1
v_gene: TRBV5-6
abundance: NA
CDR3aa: CASSLAGGETQYF
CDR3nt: TGTGCCAGCAGCTTGGCAGGGGGCGAGACCCAGTACTTC

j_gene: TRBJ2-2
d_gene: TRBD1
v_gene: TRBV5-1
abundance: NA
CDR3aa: CASSPRTGGTNTGELFF
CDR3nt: TGCGCCAGCAGCCCCAGGACAGGGGGCACAAACACCGGGGAGCTGTTTTTT

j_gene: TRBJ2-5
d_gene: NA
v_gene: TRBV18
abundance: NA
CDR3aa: CASSRDIQETQYF
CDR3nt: TGTGCCAGCTCAAGGGACATCCAAGAGACCCAGTACTTC

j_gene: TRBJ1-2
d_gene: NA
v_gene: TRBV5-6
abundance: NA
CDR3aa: CASSLVQGNYGYTF
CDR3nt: TGTGCCAGCAGCTTGGTGCAGGGGAACTATGGCTACACCTTC